The 18 T cell receptor beta chains below were found in one sample sequenced in a study of blood T cells in healthy people across ages. With a J-beta primer mix and a sample-barcoded 5' primer, a second PCR ran about 6 to 11 cycles. TCRdb reprocessed the 5' RACE reads with MiXCR, giving one entry per CDR3 protein. The table has roughly 1.5 million distinct CDR3 sequences, approximately 43% seen once. The material sequenced was blood. The source of these receptors is a woman between 18 and 29 years old in good health.

The table lists this clonotype with a count of one. The chain combines TRBV20-1 with TRBJ2-7; tentatively, D is TRBD1 (6 bases). The germline gives CDR1 DFQATT, CDR2 SNEGSKA (reference sequence). CDR3 length: 13 amino acids. The CDR3 region is CSAPPGAGYEQYF. The CDR3 nucleotides are TGCAGCGCTCCGCCAGGGGCAGGTTACGAGCAGTACTTC.

V is TRBV16 and J is TRBJ1-5; D perhaps matches TRBD1 (6 bases). V lost 0 bases to trimming and J lost 3 bases, with 12 bases between them. The CDR3 is made up of 16 amino acids. Germline V gene lookup returns CDR1 KGHSY and CDR2 FQNENV. CDR3 protein: CASSQSPQGNNQPQHF. The CDR3 DNA reads as TGTGCCAGCAGCCAATCTCCCCAGGGGAACAATCAGCCCCAGCATTTT.

The chain has TRBV29-1 and TRBJ2-7; D is possibly TRBD1 (5 bases). This CDR3 spans 12 amino acids. The ends were cut back, 5 bases at V and 2 bases at J, with 10 bases in the middle. Germline CDR1 and CDR2: SQVTM and ANQGSEA. CDR3 coding DNA: TGCAGCGTTTTGACAGTAACCTACGAGCAGTACTTC. It encodes CSVLTVTYEQYF.

This chain connects TRBV6-5 to TRBJ1-2; TRBD1 aligns across 7 bases. The germline CDR1 and CDR2 sequences are MNHEY and SVGAGI. The CDR3 extends over 13 amino acids. With V trimmed by 6 bases and J by 7 bases, 8 bases remained unmatched. CDR3 amino acids: CASRAGTESGYTF. The CDR3 nucleotides are TGTGCCAGCAGGGCCGGGACAGAGTCTGGCTACACCTTC.

This clonotype was observed a few times. The chain employs TRBV30 and TRBJ1-3; the D is unclear. V was cut by 3 bases and J by 0 bases, with 6 bases left in between. CDR3 length: 13 amino acids. CDR1 is GTSNPN and CDR2 is SVGIG in the germline V gene (reference sequence). In DNA form, the CDR3 reads TGTGCCTGGAGGGCCCCCTCTGGAAACACCATATATTTT. Translating it yields CAWRAPSGNTIYF.

The chain uses TRBV6-2 or TRBV6-3 and TRBJ1-2; 8 nucleotides match TRBD1. The germline CDR1 and CDR2 sequences are MNHEY and SVGEGT. The CDR3 runs to 14 residues. V was clipped by 5 bases and J by 4 bases; unmatched bases: 6. The CDR3 is CASSAFDRGYGYTF. For the CDR3, the DNA is TGTGCCAGCAGTGCGTTCGACAGGGGCTATGGCTACACCTTC.

This clonotype was counted between two and nine times. This sequence joins TRBV6-5 and TRBJ2-3; a weak D match, TRBD2 (5 bases). This CDR3 contains 14 residues. The germline V and J ends were trimmed by 2 bases and 7 bases, with 13 bases remaining between them. Looked up from germline, CDR1 is MNHEY and CDR2 is SVGAGI. The CDR3 sequence is CASSYLVTRNTQYF. CDR3 nucleotide sequence: TGTGCCAGCAGTTACCTCGTCACTAGAAATACGCAGTATTTT.

This clonotype was recorded many times. This chain links TRBV10-3 with TRBJ1-2; D may be TRBD1 (6 bases). The CDR3 totals 13 residues. Germline-derived CDR1 and CDR2 are ENHRY and SYGVKD. V dropped 5 bases and J dropped 7 bases, with 14 bases sitting between them. Written as DNA, the CDR3 is TGTGCCATCAGTCCTGGACAGAATGGTGGCTACACCTTC. It encodes CAISPGQNGGYTF.

The chain's CDR3 is CASSPSAQGSYEQYF. CDR3 DNA sequence: TGTGCCAGCAGCCCCAGCGCCCAGGGCTCCTACGAGCAGTACTTC. The V gene is TRBV7-6, the J gene TRBJ2-7; D might be TRBD1 (5 bases). CDR1 SGHVS and CDR2 FNYEAQ come from the germline V gene. The CDR3 runs 15 residues. V was pared by 5 bases and J by 0 bases, with 14 bases between.

This clonotype has just a few counts. The chain links TRBV20-1 to TRBJ2-3, with D tentatively TRBD2 (6 bases). Trimming stripped 4 bases from V and 2 bases from J, with 10 bases between. The length of the CDR3 is 13 residues. Germline CDR1 DFQATT, CDR2 SNEGSKA (reference sequence). CDR3 protein: CSATEGATDTQYF. The CDR3 coding sequence is TGCAGTGCTACGGAGGGAGCCACAGATACGCAGTATTTT.

This chain joins TRBV12-3 or TRBV12-4 and TRBJ1-1; TRBD1 agrees at 7 bases. The length of the CDR3 is 14 residues. V was pared by 10 bases and J by 1 base, with 9 bases of the junction left unmatched. Written as DNA, the CDR3 is TGTGCCACCTCCTTGGGACAGCCGAACACTGAAGCTTTCTTT. It encodes CATSLGQPNTEAFF.

This clonotype has a handful of counts. The chain employs TRBV6-1 and TRBJ2-7; D is unresolved. V lost 8 bases to trimming and J lost 0 bases, with 14 bases between them. The CDR3 is 14 amino acids. Germline lookup yields CDR1 MNHNS and CDR2 SASEGT. This chain's CDR3 is CASCREGISYEQYF. The CDR3 bases are TGTGCCAGCTGTAGGGAAGGGATCTCCTACGAGCAGTACTTC.

This chain connects TRBV7-9 to TRBJ2-7; 8 bases map to TRBD1. Germline CDR1 and CDR2: SEHNR and FQNEAQ (reference sequence). The CDR3 extends over 15 amino acids. J lost 3 bases, V lost 5 bases, and 9 bases had no gene match. CDR3 amino acids: CASSETDRGNYEQYF. Here the CDR3 DNA reads TGTGCCAGCAGCGAAACCGACAGGGGCAACTACGAGCAGTACTTC.

This clonotype was seen a single time. The CDR3 here is CSARPGGFTDTQYF. DNA of the CDR3: TGCAGTGCTAGACCAGGGGGCTTTACAGATACGCAGTATTTT. V and J are TRBV20-1 and TRBJ2-3; TRBD1 matches at 8 bases. V was clipped by 2 bases and J by 3 bases; unmatched bases: 4. This CDR3 comprises 14 residues. Germline V CDR1 and CDR2: DFQATT, SNEGSKA (reference sequence).

The chain employs TRBV4-1 and TRBJ2-5, with D unclear. The end of the DNA aligns better with TRBJ2-7, so the J call may be wrong. The CDR3 loop spans 17 amino acids. Germline V gene data show CDR1 as MGHRA and CDR2 as YSYEKL. As DNA, the CDR3 is TGCGCCAGCAGCCAAGGTCCCCGGCCCTCGCCTCTCTACGAGCAGTACTTC. Translation gives CASSQGPRPSPLYEQYF.

CDR3 protein: CAISEGFYEQFF. Here the CDR3 DNA reads TGTGCCATCAGTGAAGGGTTCTATGAGCAGTTCTTC. The chain has TRBV10-3 and TRBJ2-1; D uncertain. The CDR3 covers 12 residues. V lost 3 bases to trimming and J lost 8 bases, with 8 bases between them. Germline V gene data show CDR1 as ENHRY and CDR2 as SYGVKD.

The chain uses TRBV3-1 and TRBJ2-5; D gene uncertain. Trimming stripped 3 bases from V and 5 bases from J, with 10 bases between. Germline assignment: CDR1 LGHDT and CDR2 YNNKEL (reference sequence). The CDR3 consists of 13 residues. CDR3 protein: CASSHLAVETQYF. The CDR3, as DNA: TGTGCCAGCAGCCACCTCGCCGTGGAGACCCAGTACTTC.

The chain has TRBV20-1 and TRBJ1-5, with 7 nucleotides matching TRBD1. The CDR3 consists of 12 residues. V lost 5 bases and J lost 5; bases outside the gene matches: 3. CDR1 and CDR2 (germline): DFQATT, SNEGSKA (reference sequence). The DNA for the CDR3 is TGCAGTGCTGGGACAGTAGATCAGCCCCAGCATTTT. It encodes CSAGTVDQPQHF.